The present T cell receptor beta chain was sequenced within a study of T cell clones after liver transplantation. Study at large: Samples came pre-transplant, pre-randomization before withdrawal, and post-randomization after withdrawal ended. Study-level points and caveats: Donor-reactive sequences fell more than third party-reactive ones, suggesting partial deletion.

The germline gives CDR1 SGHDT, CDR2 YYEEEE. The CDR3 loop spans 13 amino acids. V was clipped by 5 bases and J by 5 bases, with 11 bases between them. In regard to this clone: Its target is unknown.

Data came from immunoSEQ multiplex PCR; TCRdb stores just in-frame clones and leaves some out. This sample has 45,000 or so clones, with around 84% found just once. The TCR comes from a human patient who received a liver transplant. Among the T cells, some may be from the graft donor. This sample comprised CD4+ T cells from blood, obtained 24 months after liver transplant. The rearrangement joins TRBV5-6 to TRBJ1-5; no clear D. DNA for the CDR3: TGTGCCAGCAGTTTAGTGAACCATCAGCCCCAGCATTTT. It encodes CASSLVNHQPQHF.